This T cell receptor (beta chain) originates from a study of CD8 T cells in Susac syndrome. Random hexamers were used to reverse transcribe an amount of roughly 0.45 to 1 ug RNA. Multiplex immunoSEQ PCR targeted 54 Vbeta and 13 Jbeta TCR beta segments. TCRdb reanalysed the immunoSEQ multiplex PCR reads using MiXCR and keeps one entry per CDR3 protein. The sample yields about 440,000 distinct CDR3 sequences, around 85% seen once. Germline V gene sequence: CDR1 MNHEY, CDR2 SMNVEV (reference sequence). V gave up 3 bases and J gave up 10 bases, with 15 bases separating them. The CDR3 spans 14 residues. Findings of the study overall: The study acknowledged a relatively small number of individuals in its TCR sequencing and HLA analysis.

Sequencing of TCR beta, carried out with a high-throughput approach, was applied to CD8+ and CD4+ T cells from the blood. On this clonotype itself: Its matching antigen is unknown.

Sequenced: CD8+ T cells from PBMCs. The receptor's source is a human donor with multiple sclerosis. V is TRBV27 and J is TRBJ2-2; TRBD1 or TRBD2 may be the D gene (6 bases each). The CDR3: CASSLHPGAVELFF. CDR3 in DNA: TGTGCCAGCAGTTTGCACCCGGGGGCGGTGGAGCTGTTTTTT.